This record covers a single T cell receptor beta chain. Its antigen is not identified. This record comes from a study of cytomegalovirus exposure and HLA in healthy donors. Study-level points and caveats: In vitro testing confirmed three CMV-associated chains as specific for CMV antigens. Rarity held for most TCR sequences, but there were some public TCRs that occurred in many donors. Altogether, 150 or so TCR beta chains were recorded as cytomegalovirus-associated.

V lost 5 bases and J lost 5; bases outside the gene matches: 9. CDR1 is MGHRA, CDR2 YSYEKL, per germline. The CDR3 has 16 amino acids. The table came from immunoSEQ multiplex PCR; TCRdb's copy has only in-frame clones and leaves some out. The sample holds some 170,000 clones, around nine tenths seen once. The clonotype comes from a woman in her 30s in good health and CMV-seronegative. The specimen sequenced was PBMCs. The V gene is TRBV4-1, the J gene TRBJ1-1, with 12 bases aligning to TRBD1. The CDR3 sequence is CASSDRDRGRGTEAFF. CDR3 in DNA: TGCGCCAGCAGCGACCGGGACAGGGGGCGTGGGACTGAAGCTTTCTTT.